The rows below give T cell receptor beta chains drawn from one sample of a study of CD8 T cells in Susac syndrome. MiXCR, applied by TCRdb to the immunoSEQ multiplex PCR reads, yields one record per CDR3 protein. The sample gives 200,000 to 300,000 distinct CDR3 sequences, less than 96% of which show up once; about 0.094% is in the top ten. The sample consisted of CD4+ T cells from PBMCs. These receptors came from a human donor with Susac syndrome. Both conserved end residues are part of each CDR3. Fields, in order: CDR3 DNA, CDR3 protein, J gene, D gene, V gene, clone size. A D gene is named only where the DNA matches it firmly. Some rows mark clone size as missing; the rest say once, few, many or name a class of expanded clone.

CDR3nt: TGTGCCTGGAGCGCACAGGGCCCCCACGAGCAGTACTTC; CDR3aa: CAWSAQGPHEQYF; j_gene: TRBJ2-7; d_gene: NA; v_gene: TRBV30; abundance: NA
CDR3nt: TGTGCCAGCAGCTTAGGGGTCGGACGGGAGGGCACAGATACGCAGTATTTT; CDR3aa: CASSLGVGREGTDTQYF; j_gene: TRBJ2-3; d_gene: TRBD2; v_gene: TRBV7-3; abundance: once
CDR3nt: TGTGCCAGCAGCTTTTTCCCGATTTCCTACGAGCAGTACTTC; CDR3aa: CASSFFPISYEQYF; j_gene: TRBJ2-7; d_gene: NA; v_gene: TRBV7-9; abundance: NA
CDR3nt: TGCGCCAGCAGTTCGCAGCAACCGAACACTGAAGCTTTCTTT; CDR3aa: CASSSQQPNTEAFF; j_gene: TRBJ1-1; d_gene: NA; v_gene: TRBV5-1; abundance: NA
CDR3nt: TGTGCCAGCAGGGAGGGAGGAGGAACCTACGAGCAGTACTTC; CDR3aa: CASREGGGTYEQYF; j_gene: TRBJ2-7; d_gene: NA; v_gene: TRBV28; abundance: NA
CDR3nt: TGCAGTGCTAGTATTGCGGGGACCACAGATACGCAGTATTTT; CDR3aa: CSASIAGTTDTQYF; j_gene: TRBJ2-3; d_gene: NA; v_gene: TRBV20-1; abundance: once
CDR3nt: TGTGCCAGCAGCGCAGAGTCCGGAAGCTACACCTTC; CDR3aa: CASSAESGSYTF; j_gene: TRBJ1-2; d_gene: NA; v_gene: TRBV5-6; abundance: NA
CDR3nt: TGCGCCAGCAGCTTGGTAGCGTGGTCCACTGAAGCTTTCTTT; CDR3aa: CASSLVAWSTEAFF; j_gene: TRBJ1-1; d_gene: NA; v_gene: TRBV5-1; abundance: NA
CDR3nt: TGTGCCAGCAGCGAGGGAAGCGGCTACACCTTC; CDR3aa: CASSEGSGYTF; j_gene: TRBJ1-2; d_gene: NA; v_gene: TRBV25-1; abundance: NA
CDR3nt: TGTGCCAGCAGTTCGACAGGGAGATATGGCTACACCTTC; CDR3aa: CASSSTGRYGYTF; j_gene: TRBJ1-2; d_gene: TRBD1; v_gene: TRBV27; abundance: NA
CDR3nt: TGTGCCAGCTCACGGGACGGCGGCGAGACCCAGTACTTC; CDR3aa: CASSRDGGETQYF; j_gene: TRBJ2-5; d_gene: NA; v_gene: TRBV18; abundance: NA
CDR3nt: TGTGCCAGCAGCCGATGGACCACCCACTACGAGCAGTACTTC; CDR3aa: CASSRWTTHYEQYF; j_gene: TRBJ2-7; d_gene: NA; v_gene: TRBV4-2; abundance: NA
CDR3nt: TGTGCCAGCAGCCTTACCCACAACAATGAGCAGTTCTTC; CDR3aa: CASSLTHNNEQFF; j_gene: TRBJ2-1; d_gene: NA; v_gene: TRBV28; abundance: NA
CDR3nt: TGTGCCACCAGTTCCAGCCGGGACAGGGGGCCCTCTGGGGCCAACGTCCTGACTTTC; CDR3aa: CATSSSRDRGPSGANVLTF; j_gene: TRBJ2-6; d_gene: TRBD1; v_gene: TRBV24-1; abundance: NA
CDR3nt: TGCAGCGTTAGTCACCGACTAGCGGGAGATGCGCAGCAGTACTTC; CDR3aa: CSVSHRLAGDAQQYF; j_gene: TRBJ2-7; d_gene: TRBD2; v_gene: TRBV29-1; abundance: NA
CDR3nt: TGTGCCAGCAGCGAACCTCAGGGGGCGTCGTTCGGCCCAGATACGCAGTATTTT; CDR3aa: CASSEPQGASFGPDTQYF; j_gene: TRBJ2-3; d_gene: TRBD1; v_gene: TRBV28; abundance: NA
CDR3nt: TGTGCCAGCATCCCTGGGGGGTTTGAGCAAGAGACCCAGTACTTC; CDR3aa: CASIPGGFEQETQYF; j_gene: TRBJ2-5; d_gene: NA; v_gene: TRBV28; abundance: NA
CDR3nt: TGTGCCACCAGTGATTTCGCGGGATCCCACAATGAGCAGTTCTTC; CDR3aa: CATSDFAGSHNEQFF; j_gene: TRBJ2-1; d_gene: NA; v_gene: TRBV24-1; abundance: NA
CDR3nt: TGCAGTGCTAGTAGGGGGGGAGCTTTCTTT; CDR3aa: CSASRGGAFF; j_gene: TRBJ1-1; d_gene: NA; v_gene: TRBV20-1; abundance: NA
CDR3nt: TGTGCCAGCACCGGGGACTCCCCCTTCAATGAGCAGTTCTTC; CDR3aa: CASTGDSPFNEQFF; j_gene: TRBJ2-1; d_gene: NA; v_gene: TRBV12-3/TRBV12-4; abundance: NA
CDR3nt: TGTGCCAGCAGCTTATGGCAGGCCACTGAAGCTTTCTTT; CDR3aa: CASSLWQATEAFF; j_gene: TRBJ1-1; d_gene: NA; v_gene: TRBV7-2; abundance: NA
CDR3nt: TGTGCCAGCAGCCCTTATCCAGATACGCAGTATTTT; CDR3aa: CASSPYPDTQYF; j_gene: TRBJ2-3; d_gene: NA; v_gene: TRBV3-1; abundance: NA
CDR3nt: TGTGCCAGTAGTATCCGGACAGGCGATAACAATGAGCAGTTCTTC; CDR3aa: CASSIRTGDNNEQFF; j_gene: TRBJ2-1; d_gene: TRBD1; v_gene: TRBV19; abundance: NA
CDR3nt: TGCGCCAGCAGCCAACTGACTAGCAGGACAGATACGCAGTATTTT; CDR3aa: CASSQLTSRTDTQYF; j_gene: TRBJ2-3; d_gene: TRBD2; v_gene: TRBV4-1; abundance: NA
CDR3nt: TGCAGCGTAAAACAGAGGGTAGCGGGAGGGCCTATCGGGGAGCTGTTTTTT; CDR3aa: CSVKQRVAGGPIGELFF; j_gene: TRBJ2-2; d_gene: TRBD2; v_gene: TRBV29-1; abundance: NA
CDR3nt: TGCAGTGCTAGATCGATGTCGGATACGCAGTATTTT; CDR3aa: CSARSMSDTQYF; j_gene: TRBJ2-3; d_gene: NA; v_gene: TRBV20-1; abundance: NA
CDR3nt: TGTGCCACCAGCAGAGATCTGGGCGGGGAGACCCAGTACTTC; CDR3aa: CATSRDLGGETQYF; j_gene: TRBJ2-5; d_gene: NA; v_gene: TRBV15; abundance: few
CDR3nt: TGTGCCAGCAGTTATAGGCCGGTGGAAAAACTGTTTTTT; CDR3aa: CASSYRPVEKLFF; j_gene: TRBJ1-4; d_gene: NA; v_gene: TRBV6-6; abundance: NA
CDR3nt: TGCAGTGGAGTGGGACTGAACTATGGCTACACCTTC; CDR3aa: CSGVGLNYGYTF; j_gene: TRBJ1-2; d_gene: NA; v_gene: TRBV20-1; abundance: NA
CDR3nt: TGTGCCAGCAGTTTACTGACAGGGGGCGGGGGCTACACCTTC; CDR3aa: CASSLLTGGGGYTF; j_gene: TRBJ1-2; d_gene: TRBD1; v_gene: TRBV28; abundance: once
CDR3nt: TGTGCCAGCACCCTCGGGCCAGCGGTATCCTACAATGAGCAGTTCTTC; CDR3aa: CASTLGPAVSYNEQFF; j_gene: TRBJ2-1; d_gene: NA; v_gene: TRBV5-4; abundance: NA
CDR3nt: TGTGCCAGCAGCGGGACAGACCAGGCAGATACGCAGTATTTT; CDR3aa: CASSGTDQADTQYF; j_gene: TRBJ2-3; d_gene: TRBD1; v_gene: TRBV3-1; abundance: NA
CDR3nt: TGCAGTGCTACAGAAGGGGACGGAACCTACGAGCAGTACTTC; CDR3aa: CSATEGDGTYEQYF; j_gene: TRBJ2-7; d_gene: NA; v_gene: TRBV20-1; abundance: NA
CDR3nt: TGTGCCTGGAATACTGGTCGGTGGAACGGTAACTACGAGCAGTACTTC; CDR3aa: CAWNTGRWNGNYEQYF; j_gene: TRBJ2-7; d_gene: NA; v_gene: TRBV30; abundance: NA
CDR3nt: TGTGCCAGCAGTCCACCCGGACTACGAGGTGGCTACACCTTC; CDR3aa: CASSPPGLRGGYTF; j_gene: TRBJ1-2; d_gene: NA; v_gene: TRBV28; abundance: once
CDR3nt: TGCAGTGCTTTCGAAATCGACAGGGGGCAGGAGACCCAGTACTTC; CDR3aa: CSAFEIDRGQETQYF; j_gene: TRBJ2-5; d_gene: TRBD1; v_gene: TRBV20-1; abundance: NA
CDR3nt: TGTGCCAGCAGTTCCAGGAGGGCCGGGTTCAATGAGCAGTTCTTC; CDR3aa: CASSSRRAGFNEQFF; j_gene: TRBJ2-1; d_gene: NA; v_gene: TRBV6-5; abundance: NA
CDR3nt: TGTGCCTGGGAGGGACTAGCGTTCAATGAGCAGTTCTTC; CDR3aa: CAWEGLAFNEQFF; j_gene: TRBJ2-1; d_gene: TRBD2; v_gene: TRBV30; abundance: NA
CDR3nt: TGTGCCAGCACCAGAGACGGGGTGAACACTGAAGCTTTCTTT; CDR3aa: CASTRDGVNTEAFF; j_gene: TRBJ1-1; d_gene: NA; v_gene: TRBV12-3/TRBV12-4; abundance: NA
CDR3nt: TGTGCCAGCAGCCCCACAAATAGCAATCAGCCCCAGCATTTT; CDR3aa: CASSPTNSNQPQHF; j_gene: TRBJ1-5; d_gene: NA; v_gene: TRBV3-1; abundance: NA
CDR3nt: TGTGCCAGCGTCGGAATTCCCAGCTCCTACAATGAGCAGTTCTTC; CDR3aa: CASVGIPSSYNEQFF; j_gene: TRBJ2-1; d_gene: NA; v_gene: TRBV11-2; abundance: NA
CDR3nt: TGTGCCAGCAGCCCGGGGGGGGAAGAGGGCTACACCTTC; CDR3aa: CASSPGGEEGYTF; j_gene: TRBJ1-2; d_gene: NA; v_gene: TRBV7-3; abundance: once
CDR3nt: TGCAGCGCCCCCGCCGACACGGACTCTGGGGCCAACGTCCTGACTTTC; CDR3aa: CSAPADTDSGANVLTF; j_gene: TRBJ2-6; d_gene: NA; v_gene: TRBV29-1; abundance: NA
CDR3nt: TGTGCCAGCAGTCAGTACAGGGGGACAAGAGAGACCCAGTACTTC; CDR3aa: CASSQYRGTRETQYF; j_gene: TRBJ2-5; d_gene: TRBD1; v_gene: TRBV27; abundance: NA
CDR3nt: TGTGCCTGGAGCCAACAGGGTGATCAGCCCCAGCATTTT; CDR3aa: CAWSQQGDQPQHF; j_gene: TRBJ1-5; d_gene: NA; v_gene: TRBV30; abundance: NA
CDR3nt: TGTGCCAGCAGTTTACCGACAGGGGGGAGCGTCACTGAAGCTTTCTTT; CDR3aa: CASSLPTGGSVTEAFF; j_gene: TRBJ1-1; d_gene: TRBD1; v_gene: TRBV28; abundance: NA
CDR3nt: TGTGCCACACAAGTACCGACTAATGAAAAACTGTTTTTT; CDR3aa: CATQVPTNEKLFF; j_gene: TRBJ1-4; d_gene: NA; v_gene: TRBV28; abundance: NA
CDR3nt: TGTGCCAGTAGTGACAGTCCCATTCAGTACTTC; CDR3aa: CASSDSPIQYF; j_gene: TRBJ2-4; d_gene: NA; v_gene: TRBV19; abundance: NA
CDR3nt: TGTGCCAGCAGTTCCTCCCGAGGCAGGGGAGGAATCGATGAGCAGTTCTTC; CDR3aa: CASSSSRGRGGIDEQFF; j_gene: TRBJ2-1; d_gene: NA; v_gene: TRBV12-3/TRBV12-4; abundance: NA
CDR3nt: TGTGCCAGCGGGAACTCCGGGGGGTCCGGGGCCAACGTCCTGACTTTC; CDR3aa: CASGNSGGSGANVLTF; j_gene: TRBJ2-6; d_gene: TRBD2; v_gene: TRBV12-3/TRBV12-4; abundance: NA
CDR3nt: TGTGCCAGCAGCTCCGGGACTAGATTCTACTTC; CDR3aa: CASSSGTRFYF; j_gene: TRBJ2-7; d_gene: TRBD2; v_gene: TRBV7-9; abundance: few
CDR3nt: TGTGCCAGCAGCCCAGCGTTGAGGGGCCGGGACTATGGCTACACCTTC; CDR3aa: CASSPALRGRDYGYTF; j_gene: TRBJ1-2; d_gene: NA; v_gene: TRBV6-1; abundance: NA
CDR3nt: TGTGCCAGCAGTTCACGAGGAGGGGGCAATCAGCCCCAGCATTTT; CDR3aa: CASSSRGGGNQPQHF; j_gene: TRBJ1-5; d_gene: NA; v_gene: TRBV12-3/TRBV12-4; abundance: NA
CDR3nt: TGTGCCAGCAGCGTGGAGAAAGATACGCAGTATTTT; CDR3aa: CASSVEKDTQYF; j_gene: TRBJ2-3; d_gene: NA; v_gene: TRBV9; abundance: NA
CDR3nt: TGTGCCAGCAGCCCGAGAAGTCGTTCGGGCAATGAGCAGTTCTTC; CDR3aa: CASSPRSRSGNEQFF; j_gene: TRBJ2-1; d_gene: NA; v_gene: TRBV11-2; abundance: NA